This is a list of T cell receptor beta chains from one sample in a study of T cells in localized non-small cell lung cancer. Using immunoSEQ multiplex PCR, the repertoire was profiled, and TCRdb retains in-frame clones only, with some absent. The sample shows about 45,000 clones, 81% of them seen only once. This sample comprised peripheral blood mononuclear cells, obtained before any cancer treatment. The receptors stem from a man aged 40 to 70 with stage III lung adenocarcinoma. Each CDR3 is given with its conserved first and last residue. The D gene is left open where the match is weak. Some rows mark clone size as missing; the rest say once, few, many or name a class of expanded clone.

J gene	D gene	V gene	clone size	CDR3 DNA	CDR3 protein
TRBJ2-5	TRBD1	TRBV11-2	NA	TGTGCCAGCAGCTCGGGACAGGAGCAGCAAGAGACCCAGTACTTC	CASSSGQEQQETQYF
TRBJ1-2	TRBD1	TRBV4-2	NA	TGTGCCAGCAGCTTGGACAGGACGACCTATGGCTACACCTTC	CASSLDRTTYGYTF
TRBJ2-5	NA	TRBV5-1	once	TGCGCCAGCAGCTTGAATACAGGGCTCGAGACCCAGTACTTC	CASSLNTGLETQYF
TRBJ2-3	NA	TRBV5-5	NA	TGTGCCAGCAGCTGGAGGGGCGCCCGGGCAGATACGCAGTATTTT	CASSWRGARADTQYF
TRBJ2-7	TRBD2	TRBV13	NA	TGTGCCAGCAGACGCGTCGGGACTAGCAACGAGCAGTACTTC	CASRRVGTSNEQYF
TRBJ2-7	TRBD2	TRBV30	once	TGTGCCTGGATTAAGACTAGCGGGGGCTACGAGCAGTACTTC	CAWIKTSGGYEQYF
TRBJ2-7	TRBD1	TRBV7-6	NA	TGTGCCAGCAGCTTACAGACAGGGGGGACCTACGAGCAGTACTTC	CASSLQTGGTYEQYF
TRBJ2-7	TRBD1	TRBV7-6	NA	TGTGCCAGCACCCCCCCCGGGACAGGGTTATACGAGCAGTACTTC	CASTPPGTGLYEQYF
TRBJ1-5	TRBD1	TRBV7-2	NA	TGTGCCAGCAGCCGGACAGGGGGTGAGGGACAGCCCCAGCATTTT	CASSRTGGEGQPQHF
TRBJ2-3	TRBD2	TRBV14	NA	TGTGCCAGCAGCCCGACTAGCGGGGTATTAGATACGCAGTATTTT	CASSPTSGVLDTQYF
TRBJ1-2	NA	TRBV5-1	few	TGCGCCAGCAGCTTGGAGCAGCCCAGGGCTCATGGCTACACCTTC	CASSLEQPRAHGYTF